Listed here is a single TCR beta chain. Its matching antigen is unknown. With iRepertoire HTBI primers and Arm-PCR of CDR3 regions, TCR beta libraries were built. MiXCR, run by TCRdb on the multiplex PCR reads, gives a single entry per CDR3 protein. The sample has some 370,000 distinct CDR3 sequences, roughly 24% seen once. The V gene lost 2 bases and the J gene lost 5 bases, with 4 bases spanning the gap. The CDR3 is made up of 13 amino acids. CDR1 and CDR2 from the germline V gene are LNHDA and SQIVND (reference sequence). This entry is derived from a study of regulatory T cells in long-lasting Graves disease. Noted time point: persistent/refractory GD, antithyroid drugs over 5 years with positive TRAb. From RNA extracted from PBMCs, the TCR library was made. Study-wide points: Persistent cases of Graves' showed reduced TCR diversity relative to newly diagnosed patients. When disease was persistent, TRBV28, TRBJ1-2 and TRBJ2-5 were the favored segments. Patients with persistent disease shared under 3,500 public clonotypes, outpacing the 900 to 1,000 shared by new patients.

This receptor was taken from a middle-aged woman with Graves disease. The chain carries TRBV19 and TRBJ1-6; the D is unclear. This sample comprised peripheral blood mononuclear cells (PBMCs), obtained when the disease was refractory, from a patient treated with antithyroid drugs. CDR3 protein: CASSITDNSPLHF. In nucleotides, the CDR3 is TGTGCCAGTAGTATAACAGATAATTCACCCCTCCACTTT.